This T cell receptor (beta chain) originates from a study of blood T cell repertoires in COVID-19. Germline assignment: CDR1 SGHAT and CDR2 FQNNGV. The V and J ends lost 0 bases and 6 bases, in that order; junction bases with no gene match: 5. This CDR3 is built from 16 residues. In the original processing: The authors estimated nucleated cell counts from reference gene primer amplification. The repertoire was sequenced with immunoSEQ multiplex PCR; TCRdb's copy has only in-frame clones and lacks some. V and J calls and clone size come straight from that table; D and trimming were deduced from the DNA. This sample has roughly 180,000 clones, with approximately 82% found just once. Two negative PCRs, clearance, or symptom resolution had been documented for recovered Cohort 3 donors.

The receptor's source is a man aged 60-69 years who had recovered from COVID-19. The chain is built from TRBV11-2 and TRBJ2-1; 10 bases are a match to TRBD2. The sequenced material came from PBMCs or T cells enriched from blood (not recorded which). The DNA of the CDR3 is TGTGCCAGCAGCTTAGAGCCCGGGACTAGCGTCAATGAGCAGTTCTTC. Residues: CASSLEPGTSVNEQFF.